This TCR beta chain was identified during a study of CD8+CD57+ T cells in acquired aplastic anemia. CDR1 SEHNR and CDR2 FQNEAQ come from the germline V gene (reference sequence). Trimming removed 5 bases at V and 7 bases at J, with 15 bases between. This CDR3 is built from 14 residues. CDR3 and TCR beta VDJ profiling relied on a genomic DNA template. Via MiXCR, TCRdb re-called the reads, giving one row per CDR3 protein. The sample records roughly 160,000 distinct CDR3 sequences, around 75% being singletons. Patients who underwent sequencing had shown CD8+CD57+ cell expansion by flow cytometry. Sequencing was carried out using sorted CD4+, CD8+, or CD8+CD57+ T cells (not recorded which) from PBMCs. The receptor was derived from a human donor with aplastic anemia. The chain links TRBV7-9 to TRBJ2-1, with D tentatively TRBD2 (5 bases). CDR3 bases: TGTGCCAGCAGCCCTAGCTGGTTGGGTAATGAGCAGTTCTTC. Translation: CASSPSWLGNEQFF.